Listed below are T cell receptor beta chains from one sample, sequenced in a study of vaccination effects on CD4 cells after COVID-19. Their cognate antigens are unknown. The assay was immunoSEQ multiplex PCR, and TCRdb's table has in-frame clones only and misses some. The profile covers 20,000 to 30,000 clones, with about 70% appearing a single time and 8.2% taken by the ten largest. This specimen was CD4+ T cells from PBMCs cultured with SARS-CoV-2 spike peptides, taken after COVID-19 vaccination. The receptors originated from a human donor who received a COVID-19 vaccine. CDR3s include the opening cysteine and the closing phenylalanine or tryptophan. D genes are given only for firm matches. Not every row has a clone size; where given, it reads once, few, many or a size class.

CDR3nt: TGTGCCAGCAGCTTTAGTCCTGGCTACGAGCAGTACTTC; CDR3aa: CASSFSPGYEQYF; v_gene: TRBV11-1; abundance: -; j_gene: TRBJ2-7; d_gene: -
CDR3nt: TGTGCCAGCGCGCTTACCGGGTTTGAAGCTTTCTTT; CDR3aa: CASALTGFEAFF; v_gene: TRBV2; abundance: -; j_gene: TRBJ1-1; d_gene: -
CDR3nt: TGTGCCAGCTCAACAGCCGGGACTAGCAATTACGAGCAGTACTTC; CDR3aa: CASSTAGTSNYEQYF; v_gene: TRBV18; abundance: -; j_gene: TRBJ2-7; d_gene: TRBD2
CDR3nt: TGCGCCAGCAGAATGGACCTGAACACTGAAGCTTTCTTT; CDR3aa: CASRMDLNTEAFF; v_gene: TRBV5-1; abundance: -; j_gene: TRBJ1-1; d_gene: -
CDR3nt: TGTGCCAGCAGCCAAGTGGCTAACTATGGCTACACCTTC; CDR3aa: CASSQVANYGYTF; v_gene: TRBV4-2; abundance: few; j_gene: TRBJ1-2; d_gene: -
CDR3nt: TGTGCCAGCAGCCAAGATATCGGGAATTCACCCCTCCACTTT; CDR3aa: CASSQDIGNSPLHF; v_gene: TRBV3-1/TRBV3-2; abundance: -; j_gene: TRBJ1-6; d_gene: -
CDR3nt: TGTGCCACCAGCAGAGATCACAGTACCTACGAGCAGTACTTC; CDR3aa: CATSRDHSTYEQYF; v_gene: TRBV15; abundance: -; j_gene: TRBJ2-7; d_gene: -
CDR3nt: TGTGCCAGCAGGAGACAGGGCGGGGTTGACTATGGCTACACCTTC; CDR3aa: CASRRQGGVDYGYTF; v_gene: TRBV6-5; abundance: -; j_gene: TRBJ1-2; d_gene: TRBD1
CDR3nt: TGCGCCAGCAGCTTGGGGACAGTGAACACTGAAGCTTTCTTT; CDR3aa: CASSLGTVNTEAFF; v_gene: TRBV5-1; abundance: few; j_gene: TRBJ1-1; d_gene: -
CDR3nt: TGTGCCAGTAGTAGTAGCCGGGGGCGGTTTACCGGGGAGCTGTTTTTT; CDR3aa: CASSSSRGRFTGELFF; v_gene: TRBV19; abundance: -; j_gene: TRBJ2-2; d_gene: -
CDR3nt: TGTGCCAGCAACGGACGACGGGGAGGCTACACCTTC; CDR3aa: CASNGRRGGYTF; v_gene: TRBV7-9; abundance: -; j_gene: TRBJ1-2; d_gene: -
CDR3nt: TGTGCCAGCTCCATGGACGGGCAGCCGGGGGTTTCACCCCTCCACTTT; CDR3aa: CASSMDGQPGVSPLHF; v_gene: TRBV18; abundance: -; j_gene: TRBJ1-6; d_gene: -
CDR3nt: TGTGCCAGCAGCACCGGACTCAATGGGGAGACCCAGTACTTC; CDR3aa: CASSTGLNGETQYF; v_gene: TRBV5-4; abundance: -; j_gene: TRBJ2-5; d_gene: -
CDR3nt: TGTGCCAGCAGACCCCCGACAGGGGTACAAGGCTACACCTTC; CDR3aa: CASRPPTGVQGYTF; v_gene: TRBV25-1; abundance: -; j_gene: TRBJ1-2; d_gene: TRBD1
CDR3nt: TGTGCCAGCAGTGAAGCGGGGACCTGGGAAAAACTGTTTTTT; CDR3aa: CASSEAGTWEKLFF; v_gene: TRBV6-1; abundance: few; j_gene: TRBJ1-4; d_gene: -
CDR3nt: TGTGCCAGCTCCTGGGAGGACGCGAACACCGGGGAGCTGTTTTTT; CDR3aa: CASSWEDANTGELFF; v_gene: TRBV6-5; abundance: -; j_gene: TRBJ2-2; d_gene: -
CDR3nt: TGTGCCAGCAGTGACAGGGGGGCTAACTATGGCTACACCTTC; CDR3aa: CASSDRGANYGYTF; v_gene: TRBV6-1; abundance: -; j_gene: TRBJ1-2; d_gene: TRBD1
CDR3nt: TGTGCCAGCAGTGAAGCGTCGACAGGCCTCTACTATGGCTACACCTTC; CDR3aa: CASSEASTGLYYGYTF; v_gene: TRBV6-1; abundance: -; j_gene: TRBJ1-2; d_gene: -
CDR3nt: TGCAGCGTCACGACGACAGGCTACGAGCAGTACTTC; CDR3aa: CSVTTTGYEQYF; v_gene: TRBV29-1; abundance: -; j_gene: TRBJ2-7; d_gene: -
CDR3nt: TGTGCCAGCAGCGTAGGGACAGTTAATCAGCCCCAGCATTTT; CDR3aa: CASSVGTVNQPQHF; v_gene: TRBV9; abundance: -; j_gene: TRBJ1-5; d_gene: -
CDR3nt: TGCGCCAGCAGCCAAGCCTCCAGGGGCGGCTCTCGCAATCAGCCCCAGCATTTT; CDR3aa: CASSQASRGGSRNQPQHF; v_gene: TRBV4-1; abundance: few; j_gene: TRBJ1-5; d_gene: -
CDR3nt: TGTGCCAGCAGCCTGGGACAGGGAGAGGCTAAAGAGACCCAGTACTTC; CDR3aa: CASSLGQGEAKETQYF; v_gene: TRBV4-2; abundance: -; j_gene: TRBJ2-5; d_gene: TRBD1
CDR3nt: TGTGCCAGCAGCGTAGCCCCCAGGGTGGGCCAAGAGACCCAGTACTTC; CDR3aa: CASSVAPRVGQETQYF; v_gene: TRBV9; abundance: -; j_gene: TRBJ2-5; d_gene: -
CDR3nt: TGTGCCAGCAGTCAGGGCTCCGGCAGTATCAATCAGCCCCAGCATTTT; CDR3aa: CASSQGSGSINQPQHF; v_gene: TRBV2; abundance: -; j_gene: TRBJ1-5; d_gene: -
CDR3nt: TGTGCCAGCAGTGAAGGAACCCGCCGACAGCAAGAAGCTTTCTTT; CDR3aa: CASSEGTRRQQEAFF; v_gene: TRBV2; abundance: -; j_gene: TRBJ1-1; d_gene: -
CDR3nt: TGTGCCAGCAGCGGGCCAGCACTCCGGGGGGGCTACGAGCAGTACTTC; CDR3aa: CASSGPALRGGYEQYF; v_gene: TRBV3-1/TRBV3-2; abundance: -; j_gene: TRBJ2-7; d_gene: TRBD2
CDR3nt: TGTGCCAGCAGTCCCCGGGACGACTACGAGCAGTACTTC; CDR3aa: CASSPRDDYEQYF; v_gene: TRBV12-3/TRBV12-4; abundance: few; j_gene: TRBJ2-7; d_gene: -
CDR3nt: TGCGCCAGCAGTAGGGACAGTGCTGCTGGGGCCAACGTCCTGACTTTC; CDR3aa: CASSRDSAAGANVLTF; v_gene: TRBV5-1; abundance: -; j_gene: TRBJ2-6; d_gene: TRBD1
CDR3nt: TGTGCCAGCAGTGAAGTGGGACAGAGATATGGCTACACCTTC; CDR3aa: CASSEVGQRYGYTF; v_gene: TRBV25-1; abundance: few; j_gene: TRBJ1-2; d_gene: TRBD1
CDR3nt: TGTGCCAGCAGTTCCACATCAGGGCGAACTAATGAAAAACTGTTTTTT; CDR3aa: CASSSTSGRTNEKLFF; v_gene: TRBV28; abundance: -; j_gene: TRBJ1-4; d_gene: -
CDR3nt: TGCGCCAGCAGCCGGGAAACTAGCGGGGTAGGGGAGACCCAGTACTTC; CDR3aa: CASSRETSGVGETQYF; v_gene: TRBV5-1; abundance: few; j_gene: TRBJ2-5; d_gene: TRBD2
CDR3nt: TGTGCCAGTAGTATTGGAGGGACCATCTACGAGCAGTACTTC; CDR3aa: CASSIGGTIYEQYF; v_gene: TRBV19; abundance: few; j_gene: TRBJ2-7; d_gene: -
CDR3nt: TGTGCCAGCAGCGTGGGACAGGGGAGGGAAAAACTGTTTTTT; CDR3aa: CASSVGQGREKLFF; v_gene: TRBV7-2; abundance: -; j_gene: TRBJ1-4; d_gene: TRBD1
CDR3nt: TGTGCCAGCAGCTCAGCCAGAGGACAGGATTATGGCTACACCTTC; CDR3aa: CASSSARGQDYGYTF; v_gene: TRBV7-9; abundance: -; j_gene: TRBJ1-2; d_gene: TRBD1
CDR3nt: TGTGCCAGCAGTGAAAGGGGGGATTTCAACACTGAAGCTTTCTTT; CDR3aa: CASSERGDFNTEAFF; v_gene: TRBV6-1; abundance: -; j_gene: TRBJ1-1; d_gene: -
CDR3nt: TGTGCCAGCAGCCAAGGAGCGGGAGGTGATACGCAGTATTTT; CDR3aa: CASSQGAGGDTQYF; v_gene: TRBV4-2; abundance: few; j_gene: TRBJ2-3; d_gene: TRBD2
CDR3nt: TGTGCCAGCAGTTTATGGGGTGCCGAGCAGTACTTC; CDR3aa: CASSLWGAEQYF; v_gene: TRBV27; abundance: -; j_gene: TRBJ2-7; d_gene: -
CDR3nt: TGCGCCAGCAGTGATTCGGGGGGGAGCTCCTACAATGAGCAGTTCTTC; CDR3aa: CASSDSGGSSYNEQFF; v_gene: TRBV10-1; abundance: few; j_gene: TRBJ2-1; d_gene: TRBD2
CDR3nt: TGTGCCTGGAGTGTCGGGGAGTTTCAGCCCCAGCATTTT; CDR3aa: CAWSVGEFQPQHF; v_gene: TRBV30; abundance: -; j_gene: TRBJ1-5; d_gene: -
CDR3nt: TGTGCCAGCAGCTCCCCGAAGCGACTAGCGGGAGGTACCTACAATGAGCAGTTCTTC; CDR3aa: CASSSPKRLAGGTYNEQFF; v_gene: TRBV7-2; abundance: few; j_gene: TRBJ2-1; d_gene: TRBD2
CDR3nt: TGTGCCAGCAGTGCCACCAGGTCCTACAATGAGCAGTTCTTC; CDR3aa: CASSATRSYNEQFF; v_gene: TRBV2; abundance: -; j_gene: TRBJ2-1; d_gene: -
CDR3nt: TGTGCCAGCAGCCAGTCCCCAGGGGGGAGAGAATACGAGCAGTACTTC; CDR3aa: CASSQSPGGREYEQYF; v_gene: TRBV3-1/TRBV3-2; abundance: -; j_gene: TRBJ2-7; d_gene: -
CDR3nt: TGTGCCAGCAGCGTAGAGGGACAGGGGATAAGGGAAGCTTTCTTT; CDR3aa: CASSVEGQGIREAFF; v_gene: TRBV9; abundance: -; j_gene: TRBJ1-1; d_gene: TRBD1
CDR3nt: TGCGCCAGCAGCTTGGAGCCAGACTCCTACGAGCAGTACTTC; CDR3aa: CASSLEPDSYEQYF; v_gene: TRBV5-1; abundance: -; j_gene: TRBJ2-7; d_gene: -